These T cell receptor beta chains were read from a single sample in a study of T cell responses to AZD1222 COVID-19 vaccine. Assay used: immunoSEQ multiplex PCR; TCRdb lists only in-frame clones, some missing. The sample includes some 81,000 clones, approximately 85% of them seen just once. Here the sequenced sample was peripheral blood, taken 28 days after the second AZD1222 dose. The receptors shown here come from an adult who received the AZD1222 COVID-19 vaccine. Each CDR3 is given with its conserved first and last residue.

V: TRBV7-2; length: 14; J: TRBJ1-4; CDR3: CASRTGQLNEKLFF
V: TRBV7-2; length: 14; J: TRBJ2-7; CDR3: CASSPQTETYEQYF
V: TRBV19; length: 13; J: TRBJ1-2; CDR3: CASSPGDLYGYTF
V: TRBV19; length: 13; J: TRBJ1-1; CDR3: CASNPGYYTEAFF
V: TRBV28; length: 15; J: TRBJ2-5; CDR3: CATHPPRQGRETQYF
V: TRBV4-1; length: 14; J: TRBJ2-7; CDR3: CASSQEHDPREQYF
V: TRBV28; length: 12; J: TRBJ1-2; CDR3: CASSFRYYGYTF
V: TRBV3-1/TRBV3-2; length: 16; J: TRBJ1-4; CDR3: CASSQWGAATNEKLFF
V: TRBV19; length: 17; J: TRBJ2-1; CDR3: CASSDGGTPSSYNEQFF
V: TRBV19; length: 13; J: TRBJ1-3; CDR3: CASSISSGNTIYF
V: TRBV5-8; length: 16; J: TRBJ2-1; CDR3: CASSRGLAASYNEQFF
V: TRBV19; length: 15; J: TRBJ1-5; CDR3: CASSNRDRGLTPQHF
V: TRBV5-1; length: 15; J: TRBJ2-1; CDR3: CASSLTSVPNNEQFF
V: TRBV29-1; length: 15; J: TRBJ2-3; CDR3: CSVVPWAQRTDTQYF
V: TRBV4-1; length: 17; J: TRBJ1-2; CDR3: CASSQVIIRKRGRGYTF
V: TRBV5-1; length: 15; J: TRBJ2-7; CDR3: CASSSTGTASYEQYF
V: TRBV27; length: 14; J: TRBJ2-1; CDR3: CASSLLRLENEQFF
V: TRBV28; length: 13; J: TRBJ1-1; CDR3: CASFRDQSTEAFF
V: TRBV11-3; length: 13; J: TRBJ2-7; CDR3: CASSGGGGYEQYF
V: TRBV11-3; length: 14; J: TRBJ1-5; CDR3: CASSWTGPNQPQHF
V: TRBV30; length: 14; J: TRBJ1-2; CDR3: CAWSVGGEVYGYTF
V: TRBV6-2/TRBV6-3; length: 12; J: TRBJ1-1; CDR3: CASSKAGTEAFF
V: TRBV5-1; length: 14; J: TRBJ2-7; CDR3: CASSSYRGSNEQYF
V: TRBV6-5; length: 14; J: TRBJ2-1; CDR3: CASMDQAVINEQFF